A selection of T cell receptor beta chains follows, all from one sample in a study of early T cells in non-severe SARS-CoV-2 infection. TCRdb called the 5' RACE reads again in MiXCR, with one record for every CDR3 protein. The table has around 64,000 distinct CDR3 sequences, roughly 12% seen once. The input for sequencing was whole blood, taken at baseline. The receptors were sampled from an adult who was a healthcare worker with PCR-confirmed SARS-CoV-2 infection or an uninfected control (not recorded which). CDR3s include the opening cysteine and the closing phenylalanine or tryptophan. A D gene is named only where the DNA matches it firmly. Clone size appears in some rows only: once, few, many, or a class for an expanded clone.

j_call clone_size v_call d_call cdr3_length cdr3_aa
TRBJ2-3 few TRBV19 NA 15 CASSTRGDRTDTQYF
TRBJ2-2 NA TRBV25-1 NA 15 CASSAYYSGTGELFF
TRBJ1-4 few TRBV7-6 NA 13 CASSPGAGSRLFF
TRBJ1-2 NA TRBV12-3/TRBV12-4 NA 14 CASSLARTGYGYTF
TRBJ2-1 few TRBV29-1 NA 12 CSGASSRNEQFF
TRBJ2-3 few TRBV27 TRBD1 13 CASIGTGFDTQYF
TRBJ2-1 few TRBV27 NA 14 CASSILGRVDEQFF
TRBJ1-6 many TRBV28 NA 16 CASRLGRGDGNSPLHF
TRBJ2-7 NA TRBV12-3/TRBV12-4 NA 13 CASSEPGVAEQYF
TRBJ2-7 NA TRBV19 NA 14 CASSSIAVPYEQYF
TRBJ1-2 few TRBV20-1 NA 13 CSAPGLNNYGYTF
TRBJ2-2 few TRBV11-2 TRBD1 16 CASSRRGQVNTGELFF
TRBJ2-3 few TRBV20-1 NA 13 CSAEKEGTDTQYF
TRBJ1-4 many TRBV12-3/TRBV12-4 TRBD1 14 CASSFRDRGEKLFF
TRBJ2-1 few TRBV12-3/TRBV12-4 TRBD2 18 CASNPFGLAGIKGDEQFF
TRBJ2-5 many TRBV7-6 NA 12 CASSGPQETQYF
TRBJ2-1 few TRBV27 TRBD1 12 CASSRPGQRQFF
TRBJ1-2 many TRBV7-9 NA 11 CASSGQYGYTF
TRBJ1-1 few TRBV7-8 TRBD1 17 CASSIQGKVFGNTEAFF
TRBJ2-1 many TRBV7-2 NA 15 CASSLGRVVGNEQFF
TRBJ2-1 NA TRBV7-9 TRBD1 20 CASSLASFGDSGSSYNEQFF
TRBJ2-2 NA TRBV20-1 NA 15 CSASQSGANTGELFF
TRBJ2-7 many TRBV20-1 NA 14 CSARDGEREYEQYF
TRBJ1-2 NA TRBV4-2 TRBD1 13 CASSQPSGSGTDF
TRBJ2-1 NA TRBV3-1 TRBD1 15 CASSPRDRQVPEQFF
TRBJ2-7 NA TRBV28 TRBD1 14 CASSWGDRGYEQYF
TRBJ1-4 NA TRBV29-1 NA 13 CSVDVGVGEKLFF
TRBJ2-1 many TRBV12-3/TRBV12-4 NA 12 CASRSTGYEQFF
TRBJ2-1 NA TRBV20-1 NA 16 CSASPTAYVAYNEQFF
TRBJ1-4 few TRBV5-6 NA 16 CASSLLTGGSNEKLFF
TRBJ2-2 NA TRBV12-3/TRBV12-4 NA 17 CASSFIHTSRYTGELFF
TRBJ2-4 few TRBV24-1 NA 19 CATSPFIRGAPRWLNIQYF
TRBJ2-7 NA TRBV5-1 NA 14 CASSREVPSYEQYF
TRBJ2-2 NA TRBV11-2 NA 18 CASSLNVDTRGDYGELFF
TRBJ2-3 few TRBV20-1 TRBD1 14 CSATGQGSTDTQYF
TRBJ2-7 few TRBV15 NA 16 CATSRDMRQSVHEQYF